Presented here are 21 T cell receptor beta chains from one specimen sequenced in a study of post-analysis software for immune sequencing data. General study findings and limits: In patients, TRBV5-6, TRBV5-1 and TRBV20-1 belonged to four or five TRBV segments found more frequently than in controls.

Built from TCR beta cDNA, the libraries had unique molecular identifiers in them. TCRdb ran MiXCR on the PCR reads and lists one entry per CDR3 protein. The table has about 820,000 distinct CDR3 sequences, 53% seen once; the top ten hold 4.6%. These receptors' targets are unknown. The sequenced material came from blood. Source of these receptors: a girl between 5 and 17 years old with multiple sclerosis.

In this sample, this clonotype turned up many times. The rearrangement links TRBV7-3 to TRBJ2-1; 11 bases are shared with TRBD2. Germline assignment: CDR1 SGHTA and CDR2 FQGTGA. Trimming cost V 4 bases and J 1 base; bases outside gene matches: 6. The CDR3 length is 17 residues. The CDR3 spells CASSSSSGRPSYNEQFF. For the CDR3, the DNA is TGTGCCAGCAGCTCCTCTAGCGGGAGGCCATCCTACAATGAGCAGTTCTTC. Full variable domain (rest looked up from reference TRBV7-3 and TRBJ2-1): GAGVSQTPSNKVTEKGKYVELRCDPISGHTALYWYRQSLGQGPEFLIYFQGTGAADDSGLPNDRFFAVRPEGSVSTLKIQRTERGDSAVYLCASSSSSGRPSYNEQFFGPGTRLTVL.

The chain couples TRBV20-1 to TRBJ1-1; D possibly corresponds to TRBD1 (5 bases). CDR3 length equals 15 residues. Trimming cost V 0 bases and J 3 bases, with 14 bases left between them. Germline V gives CDR1 DFQATT, CDR2 SNEGSKA (reference sequence). This CDR3 reads CSAREGSGSYTEAFF. CDR3 coding DNA: TGCAGTGCTAGAGAAGGGTCAGGGAGTTACACTGAAGCTTTCTTT.

This clonotype was counted between two and nine times. This rearrangement joins TRBV2 to TRBJ2-1; no clear D gene. Germline V gene sequence: CDR1 SNHLY, CDR2 FYNNEI. The CDR3 runs to 15 residues. V was pared by 5 bases and J by 3 bases, with 14 bases between. CDR3 in amino acids: CASSLGQTGYNEQFF. The CDR3 coding sequence is TGTGCCAGCAGTTTAGGTCAGACGGGCTACAATGAGCAGTTCTTC.

This rearrangement joins TRBV12-3 or TRBV12-4 to TRBJ1-1; no reliable D call. CDR3 length: 13 amino acids. V gave up 7 bases and J gave up 4 bases, with 13 bases separating them. The chain's CDR3 is CASIRRGSTEAFF. The CDR3 nucleotides are TGTGCCAGCATTCGGCGGGGATCCACTGAAGCTTTCTTT.

The table lists this clonotype with a few counts. DNA for the CDR3: TGTGCCAGCAGGGTCGGGGGCACAGATACGCAGTATTTT. Protein product: CASRVGGTDTQYF. The V and J genes are TRBV2 and TRBJ2-3; a possible D gene is TRBD2 (5 bases). The CDR3 contains 13 residues. Trimming took 6 bases from V and 1 from J, leaving 8 bases between them. The germline V gene encodes CDR1 SNHLY and CDR2 FYNNEI.

Comment on this clonotype: The germline gene is not matched at one end of the junction; a read error may be the cause. V gene TRBV7-7 combines with J gene TRBJ2-3; 8 positions agree with TRBD1. The CDR3 spans 15 residues. From germline, CDR1 is SSHAT and CDR2 FNYEAQ (reference sequence). In nucleotides, the CDR3 is TGTGCTAGCAGCTTCGGGACAGGAAACACAGATACGCAGTATTTT. Its protein product is CASSFGTGNTDTQYF.

This clonotype was counted between two and nine times. This chain links TRBV20-1 with TRBJ2-7, with D tentatively TRBD2 (5 bases). The CDR3 consists of 14 residues. Trimming cost V 5 bases and J 4 bases, with 18 bases left between them. Germline loops: CDR1 DFQATT, CDR2 SNEGSKA (reference sequence). CDR3: CSAPATWEPYEQYF. In DNA, the CDR3 is TGCAGTGCTCCTGCTACCTGGGAGCCTTACGAGCAGTACTTC.

In this sample, this clonotype turned up a few times. This rearrangement joins TRBV20-1 to TRBJ2-1, with 9 positions matching TRBD2. Near its end, the DNA agrees better with TRBJ2-7, so the J call may be wrong. CDR1 and CDR2 (germline): DFQATT, SNEGSKA (reference sequence). The CDR3 is 15 residues long. CDR3 nucleotides: TGCAGTGCTAGGATGATGACTAGCGGCTACAATGAGCAGTACTTC. Its protein product is CSARMMTSGYNEQYF.

The sample holds a few counts of this clonotype. The CDR3 bases are TGTGCCAGCAGCAAGAGGCGCACGAGCTCCTACGAGCAGTACTTC. This gives the protein CASSKRRTSSYEQYF. V usage is TRBV7-8 and J usage is TRBJ2-7, with D hard to call. Germline assignment: CDR1 SGHVS and CDR2 FQNEAQ. The V gene lost 5 bases and the J gene lost 0 bases, with 14 bases spanning the gap. The CDR3 sequence is 15 residues long.

The chain carries TRBV6-5 and TRBJ2-1, with D maybe TRBD2 (5 bases). This CDR3 region has 13 residues. The ends were cut back, 8 bases at V and 1 base at J, with 9 bases in the middle. Germline V gene lookup returns CDR1 MNHEY and CDR2 SVGAGI. Here the CDR3 DNA reads TGTGCCAGCGGGAGACTGTCCTACAATGAGCAGTTCTTC. Protein sequence: CASGRLSYNEQFF.

V is TRBV5-1 and J is TRBJ2-3; TRBD2 matches 7 bases. The CDR3 is 16 residues long. Trimming removed 2 bases from V and 2 bases from J; junction bases left unmatched: 8. Per germline, CDR1 SGHRS and CDR2 YFSETQ. CDR3 loop: CASSLDRGRVTDTQYF. Here the CDR3 DNA reads TGCGCCAGCAGCTTAGATCGCGGGAGAGTCACAGATACGCAGTATTTT.

The rearrangement uses TRBV12-3 or TRBV12-4 and TRBJ2-5; 10 bases map to TRBD2. The J call may be in error: the DNA end matches TRBJ2-7 better. CDR3 length equals 15 residues. CDR3 sequence (DNA): TGTGCCAGCAGTTTTCAGCTAGCGGGAGTTTACGAGCAGTACTTC. It translates to CASSFQLAGVYEQYF.

This clonotype was observed a handful of times. As DNA, the CDR3 is TGTGCCAGCAGTTTGCATATGTACAATGAGCAGTTCTTC. Amino acids: CASSLHMYNEQFF. V gene TRBV12-3 or TRBV12-4 combines with J gene TRBJ2-1; D is unclear. Between the trimmed V and J ends, which lost 3 bases and 4 bases, there was a span of 7 bases. The CDR3 is 13 amino acids.

This clonotype came up a few times. The chain carries TRBV6-4 and TRBJ1-6; tentatively, D is TRBD1 (5 bases). Germline V gene sequence: CDR1 MRHNA, CDR2 SNTAGT. The CDR3 is made up of 13 amino acids. Trimming left V 4 bases short and J 7 bases short, with 8 bases between. This CDR3 is CASSATDNSPLHF. The CDR3 DNA reads as TGTGCCAGCAGTGCGACAGACAATTCACCCCTCCACTTT.

This clonotype was found a few times. The chain has TRBV6-6 and TRBJ2-1, with 10 bases lining up with TRBD2. V lost 5 bases, J lost 7 bases, and 11 bases stayed unmatched. The CDR3 has 16 amino acids. Germline V gives CDR1 MNHNY, CDR2 SVGAGI (reference sequence). The CDR3: CASSPLAAGGLNEQFF. In DNA, the CDR3 is TGTGCCAGCAGTCCCCTGGCAGCGGGGGGGTTAAATGAGCAGTTCTTC.

This clonotype was recorded a few times. The J gene is TRBJ1-1, the V gene TRBV9; no clear D. Germline V CDR1 and CDR2: SGDLS, YYNGEE. Trimming took 0 bases from V and 1 from J, leaving 4 bases between them. This CDR3 has 13 amino acids. The CDR3 DNA reads TGTGCCAGCAGCGTAGACGGGAACACTGAAGCTTTCTTT. This codes for CASSVDGNTEAFF.

This clonotype has more than one count but fewer than ten. The V and J genes are TRBV10-3 and TRBJ2-5; TRBD1 might be the D (7 bases). Between the trimmed V and J ends, which lost 4 bases and 5 bases, there was a span of 14 bases. The CDR3 has 14 amino acids. Germline V CDR1 and CDR2: ENHRY, SYGVKD. In DNA form, the CDR3 reads TGTGCCATCAGTGGTCCAGGGGGGTTGGAGACCCAGTACTTC. It specifies CAISGPGGLETQYF.

This clonotype turned up a few times. The chain is built from TRBV9 and TRBJ2-2; no definite D call. The CDR3 covers 17 residues. V lost 4 bases to trimming and J lost 5 bases, with 21 bases between them. From germline, CDR1 is SGDLS and CDR2 YYNGEE. DNA of the CDR3: TGTGCCAGCAGCCCTGAGTACCCTGCCGGTAGAACCGGGGAGCTGTTTTTT. Translation gives CASSPEYPAGRTGELFF.

J is TRBJ2-1 and V is TRBV27; TRBD1 matches 8 bases. CDR3 size: 14 residues. The V and J ends lost 3 bases and 12 bases, in that order; junction bases with no gene match: 10. Germline V gene sequence: CDR1 MNHEY, CDR2 SMNVEV (reference sequence). The CDR3 DNA reads TGTGCCAGCAGTTTCCAGGGGGCTAGCACTGGGCAGTTCTTC. The encoded protein is CASSFQGASTGQFF.

This clonotype appeared a single time. The chain joins TRBV27 to TRBJ1-2; 9 bases match TRBD1. The CDR3 has 15 residues. Germline CDR1 and CDR2: MNHEY and SMNVEV (reference sequence). Unmatched junction bases numbered 10, after V lost 6 bases and J lost 5 bases. The CDR3 nucleotides are TGTGCCAGCAGCCGCTCACAGGGGGCCGGGTATGGCTACACCTTC. Encoded protein: CASSRSQGAGYGYTF.

Only a few counts were recorded for this clonotype. The V gene is TRBV18, the J gene TRBJ2-2; D could derive from TRBD1 or TRBD2 (5 bases each). CDR1 and CDR2 (germline): KGHSH, LQKENI. Trimming cost V 2 bases and J 6 bases, with 16 bases left between them. CDR3 size: 16 residues. CDR3 sequence reads: CASSPSGATRAGELFF. The CDR3 DNA is TGTGCCAGCTCACCATCCGGGGCCACACGAGCCGGGGAGCTGTTTTTT.